The 27 T cell receptor beta chains given below trace back to one sample, sequenced in a study of vaccination and CD4 T cells after COVID-19. Treatment specified: approximately 9-day PBMC culture with coronavirus spike peptide pools or control peptides (ViraFEST assay). During the years 2011-2018, before the COVID-19 pandemic, the unexposed donor's CD4+ T cells were collected. Cultured CD4+ T cell DNA was sequenced using the Oncomine TCR Beta short-read assay. Cultured CD4+ T cells were the source of extracted genomic DNA. MiXCR, run by TCRdb on the PCR reads, gives a single entry per CDR3 protein. This sample has over 9,000 distinct CDR3 sequences, with approximately 32% found just once. No antigen is known for these receptors. The sequenced sample consisted of CD4+ T cells from blood, cultured in vitro. Receptors were obtained from a human donor in good health.

The chain links TRBV12-3 or TRBV12-4 to TRBJ2-2; D gene ambiguous. Trimming took 6 bases from V and 1 from J, leaving 12 bases between them. CDR3 size: 15 residues. CDR3 sequence (DNA): TGTGCCAGCAGCCTAACATCCCGGAACACCGGGGAGCTGTTTTTT. Encoded protein: CASSLTSRNTGELFF.

In DNA, the CDR3 is TGTGCCAGCAGCTTAGCGGGGTTACGCTACGAGCAGTACTTC. Translated, it gives CASSLAGLRYEQYF. This chain connects TRBV7-2 to TRBJ2-7; D gene ambiguous. CDR3 size: 14 residues. The V and J ends lost 0 bases and 3 bases respectively, with 9 bases between them. The germline gives CDR1 SGHTA, CDR2 FQGNSA. The full variable domain, rest sourced from reference TRBV7-2 and TRBJ2-7, is GAGVSQSPSNKVTEKGKDVELRCDPISGHTALYWYRQSLGQGLEFLIYFQGNSAPDKSGLPSDRFSAERTGGSVSTLTIQRTQQEDSAVYLCASSLAGLRYEQYFGPGTRLTVT.

The rearrangement links TRBV7-8 to TRBJ2-7; D possibly corresponds to TRBD2 (6 bases). CDR1 is SGHVS and CDR2 is FQNEAQ in the germline V gene. The CDR3 totals 14 residues. Deletions cut 7 bases from V and 3 bases from J, with 16 bases between. The CDR3 coding sequence is TGTGCCAGCACGGACCAGCGGGCCTACTACGAGCAGTACTTC. Its protein is CASTDQRAYYEQYF.

This clonotype is labeled medium-sized. The gene calls are TRBV7-2 and TRBJ1-5; D is unresolved. Germline CDR1 is SGHTA and CDR2 is FQGNSA. CDR3 length equals 16 residues. Trimming stripped 1 base from V and 7 bases from J, with 17 bases between. The CDR3 coding sequence is TGTGCCAGCAGCTTAGAAGGGCCCTTAATGAGGCAGCCCCAGCATTTT. As protein: CASSLEGPLMRQPQHF.

The chain recombines TRBV5-4 with TRBJ2-7; TRBD2 matches at 11 bases. V lost 0 bases and J lost 2; bases outside the gene matches: 7. Germline V gene data show CDR1 as SGHNT and CDR2 as YYREEE (reference sequence). CDR3 length equals 17 residues. CDR3 protein: CASSLGPSGRKTYEQYF. DNA for the CDR3: TGTGCCAGCAGCTTGGGCCCTAGCGGGAGGAAAACCTACGAGCAGTACTTC.

The chain recombines TRBV19 with TRBJ1-1, with D uncertain. The CDR3 runs 13 residues. Germline CDR1 LNHDA, CDR2 SQIVND (reference sequence). The ends were cut back, 3 bases at V and 6 bases at J, with 11 bases in the middle. The CDR3 DNA sequence: TGTGCCAGTAGTATCGGGGAGATCGCTGAAGCTTTCTTT. It is translated as CASSIGEIAEAFF.

This clonotype was seen more than once but under ten times. The rearrangement uses TRBV20-1 and TRBJ2-5; 8 bases are shared with TRBD2. The CDR3 sequence is 15 residues long. Trimming removed 0 bases from V and 2 bases from J; junction bases left unmatched: 5. Germline values: CDR1 DFQATT, CDR2 SNEGSKA (reference sequence). Here the CDR3 DNA reads TGCAGTGCTAGAGAAACTAGCGGACGTCAAGAGACCCAGTACTTC. Residues: CSARETSGRQETQYF.

This chain uses TRBV20-1 with TRBJ1-2; TRBD1 might be the D (6 bases). CDR3 length: 12 amino acids. V was pared by 4 bases and J by 8 bases, with 14 bases between. CDR1 is DFQATT, CDR2 SNEGSKA, per germline (reference sequence). In nucleotides, the CDR3 is TGCAGTGCTATGACTCGGGGGCCGGGCTACACCTTC. This sequence encodes CSAMTRGPGYTF.

Judged by abundance, this clonotype is medium-sized. The J gene is TRBJ1-5, the V gene TRBV27, with 7 nucleotides matching TRBD1. The CDR3 spans 15 residues. Germline CDR1 MNHEY, CDR2 SMNVEV (reference sequence). The V and J ends lost 6 bases and 6 bases, in that order; junction bases with no gene match: 11. The CDR3 nucleotides read TGTGCCAGCAGGCCTTTCACAGGGGACAGTCAGCCCCAGCATTTT. This gives the protein CASRPFTGDSQPQHF.

The chain is built from TRBV29-1 and TRBJ1-2; unclear D gene. Germline V CDR1 and CDR2: SQVTM, ANQGSEA. The CDR3 runs to 14 residues. The germline V and J ends were trimmed by 4 bases and 0 bases, with 12 bases remaining between them. The CDR3 protein is CSVGAFASNYGYTF. CDR3 bases: TGCAGCGTTGGGGCCTTCGCGTCTAACTATGGCTACACCTTC.

This clonotype was picked up a small number of times. The J gene is TRBJ2-3, the V gene TRBV6-1, with D possibly TRBD2 on 6 matching bases. V was trimmed by 7 bases and J by 4 bases, leaving 12 bases between them. This CDR3 is built from 13 residues. Germline lookup yields CDR1 MNHNS and CDR2 SASEGT. The CDR3 reads CASTGSWSDTQYF. CDR3 coding DNA: TGTGCCAGCACCGGGAGTTGGTCAGATACGCAGTATTTT.

This chain joins TRBV7-6 and TRBJ1-1; no clear D. Trimming took 1 base from V and 1 from J, leaving 7 bases between them. The germline gives CDR1 SGHVS, CDR2 FNYEAQ. This CDR3 contains 14 residues. This CDR3 is CASSLVHQNTEAFF. The CDR3 DNA sequence: TGTGCCAGCAGCTTAGTACACCAGAACACTGAAGCTTTCTTT.

This clonotype was seen only a few times. The rearrangement uses TRBV6-1 and TRBJ1-6; TRBD1 aligns across 7 bases. The ends lost 5 bases at V and 0 bases at J; junction bases unmatched: 13. There are 19 residues in the CDR3. Germline V gene sequence: CDR1 MNHNS, CDR2 SASEGT. This CDR3 is CASSRQGPTFSSYNSPLHF. CDR3 DNA sequence: TGTGCCAGCAGTCGACAGGGTCCAACCTTCAGCTCCTATAATTCACCCCTCCACTTT.

A few counts support this clonotype. V usage is TRBV28 and J usage is TRBJ2-2; 9 bases are shared with TRBD1. Germline CDR1 and CDR2: MDHEN and SYDVKM. Trimming cost V 6 bases and J 5 bases; bases outside gene matches: 4. The CDR3 sequence is 14 residues long. CDR3 loop: CASRAGTGTGELFF. As DNA, the CDR3 is TGTGCCAGCAGGGCCGGGACAGGGACCGGGGAGCTGTTTTTT.

On this clonotype: The final CDR3 position lacks the conserved phenylalanine or tryptophan, pointing to a likely read error. The chain recombines TRBV11-3 with TRBJ2-1; D uncertain. The CDR3 has 12 amino acids. Deletions cut 3 bases from V and 8 bases from J, with 8 bases between. CDR1 SGHNT and CDR2 YENEEA come from the germline V gene. The CDR3 sequence is CASSLNGDEQFS. CDR3 nucleotides: TGTGCCAGCAGCTTGAATGGGGATGAGCAGTTCTCC.

The V call is TRBV27, the J call TRBJ2-1, with TRBD2 as a possible D gene (5 bases). Germline CDR1 and CDR2: MNHEY and SMNVEV (reference sequence). The V and J ends lost 5 bases and 7 bases respectively, with 24 bases between them. The CDR3 length is 17 residues. The CDR3 sequence is CASSLGSGRSRGNEQFF. In DNA, the CDR3 is TGTGCCAGCAGTCTCGGCAGCGGAAGATCCAGAGGTAATGAGCAGTTCTTC.

The sample holds a few counts of this clonotype. The chain joins TRBV6-1 to TRBJ2-1; D perhaps matches TRBD2 (5 bases). The CDR3 is made up of 14 amino acids. V shed 10 bases and J shed 5 bases, with 18 bases lying between them. Germline CDR1 MNHNS, CDR2 SASEGT. Here the CDR3 DNA reads TGTGCCACCTTGAGGGATGCGAATAACAATGAGCAGTTCTTC. Its protein product is CATLRDANNNEQFF.

The gene calls are TRBV14 and TRBJ2-5; 7 positions agree with TRBD1. The CDR3 has 15 amino acids. In germline, CDR1 is SGHDN, CDR2 FVKESK. Unmatched junction bases numbered 11, after V lost 1 base and J lost 9 bases. CDR3 coding DNA: TGTGCCAGCAGCCAAGTAGGGGGCCGACCCGGGGCCCAGTACTTC. The encoded protein is CASSQVGGRPGAQYF.

The V call is TRBV20-1, the J call TRBJ2-7; 9 bases map to TRBD2. The trim removed 4 bases at V and 6 bases at J, leaving 10 bases unmatched. The CDR3 extends over 14 amino acids. The germline CDR1 and CDR2 sequences are DFQATT and SNEGSKA (reference sequence). The CDR3 sequence is CSATRSGRRREQYF. The CDR3 DNA is TGCAGTGCTACCCGTAGCGGGAGACGTCGCGAGCAGTACTTC.

V usage is TRBV11-1 and J usage is TRBJ2-7; possible D gene TRBD2, 5 bases. The V end lost 2 bases, the J end lost 0 bases, and 8 bases lay between the germline ends. The CDR3 has 14 residues. CDR1 SGHAT and CDR2 FQDESV come from the germline V gene (reference sequence). The CDR3, as DNA: TGTGCCAGCAGCTTAACGGGAAGCTCCTACGAGCAGTACTTC. Protein product: CASSLTGSSYEQYF. The complete variable domain, with remaining parts taken from reference TRBV11-1 and TRBJ2-7, reads EAEVAQSPRYKITEKSQAVAFWCDPISGHATLYWYRQILGQGPELLVQFQDESVVDDSQLPKDRFSAERLKGVDSTLKIQPAELGDSAMYLCASSLTGSSYEQYFGPGTRLTVT.

The chain couples TRBV28 to TRBJ1-3; D gene uncertain. The CDR3 is made up of 13 amino acids. Per the germline V gene, CDR1 is MDHEN and CDR2 is SYDVKM. Trimming stripped 7 bases from V and 8 bases from J, with 15 bases between. The CDR3 DNA is TGTGCCAGCACAGGCCCCGCTAGAGACACCATATATTTT. It is translated as CASTGPARDTIYF.

This rearrangement joins TRBV20-1 to TRBJ2-2; TRBD1 matches at 7 bases. The germline CDR1 and CDR2 sequences are DFQATT and SNEGSKA (reference sequence). CDR3 length: 16 amino acids. Unmatched junction bases numbered 9, after V lost 1 base and J lost 4 bases. For the CDR3, the DNA is TGCAGTGCTAGAGCCAGGGGGAACGATGGCACCGGGGAGCTGTTTTTT. This sequence encodes CSARARGNDGTGELFF.

This clonotype is deemed medium-sized (0.01 to 0.1%). The CDR3 DNA reads TGCAGTGCCCGGGGGCAGGGGCTTTATAGCAATCAGCCCCAGCATTTT. Encoded protein: CSARGQGLYSNQPQHF. The chain joins TRBV20-1 to TRBJ1-5, with D maybe TRBD1 (6 bases). CDR3 length equals 16 residues. Trimming shortened V by 6 bases and J by 0 bases, and 18 bases separated the two germline ends. Looked up from germline, CDR1 is DFQATT and CDR2 is SNEGSKA (reference sequence).

The J gene is TRBJ2-7, the V gene TRBV7-9; perhaps TRBD2 as D (5 bases). CDR1 and CDR2 from the germline V gene are SEHNR and FQNEAQ (reference sequence). V lost 5 bases and J lost 11, with 25 bases in between. This CDR3 has 15 residues. CDR3 sequence: CASSAGLYTINREYF. DNA of the CDR3: TGTGCCAGCAGCGCTGGACTCTACACCATTAATCGAGAGTACTTC.

The CDR3 region is CASSPGSGYTF. For the CDR3, the DNA is TGTGCCAGCAGTCCAGGGTCTGGCTACACCTTC. This rearrangement joins TRBV6-1 to TRBJ1-2; possible D gene TRBD1, 5 bases. The V end was cut by 5 bases, the J end by 7 bases, with 8 bases between. CDR3 length equals 11 residues. Germline loops: CDR1 MNHNS, CDR2 SASEGT.

As DNA, the CDR3 is TGTGCCAGCAGTCCCAATCAGCCCCAGCATTTT. Translating gives CASSPNQPQHF. The genes are TRBV28 and TRBJ1-5; unclear D gene. CDR1 and CDR2 from the germline V gene are MDHEN and SYDVKM. The CDR3 is 11 amino acids. With 5 bases removed from V and 3 bases from J, the gap between germline ends came to 2 bases. Complete variable domain (other parts from reference TRBV28 and TRBJ1-5): DVKVTQSSRYLVKRTGEKVFLECVQDMDHENMFWYRQDPGLGLRLIYFSYDVKMKEKGDIPEGYSVSREKKERFSLILESASTNQTSMYLCASSPNQPQHFGDGTRLSIL.

V usage is TRBV7-2 and J usage is TRBJ2-1; 11 bases agree with TRBD2. Unmatched junction bases numbered 0, after V lost 2 bases and J lost 3 bases. There are 15 residues in the CDR3. Germline assignment: CDR1 SGHTA and CDR2 FQGNSA. CDR3 DNA: TGTGCCAGCAGCTTACTAGCGGGAGGCTACAATGAGCAGTTCTTC. Protein: CASSLLAGGYNEQFF.